These T cell receptor beta chains were read from a single sample in a study of blood T cell repertoires in COVID-19. The table came from immunoSEQ multiplex PCR; TCRdb's copy has only in-frame clones and leaves some out. The table shows approximately 250,000 clones, with less than 95% occurring only once. What was sequenced was PBMCs or T cells enriched from blood (not recorded which). All receptors derive from a man aged 35 to 55 who had been exposed to COVID-19. Each CDR3 is given without its conserved first and last residue.

J	V	CDR3
TRBJ1-1	TRBV11-2	ASSRDTGGTEAF
TRBJ1-2	TRBV7-3	ASSLTGTGVTGYT
TRBJ1-2	TRBV18	ASSPKKDSVYGYT
TRBJ1-6	TRBV5-1	ASSLGQGGSPLH
TRBJ2-7	TRBV7-9	ASSLLSTGSRVEQY
TRBJ1-2	TRBV6-5	ASFSFSRYYGYT
TRBJ2-1	TRBV7-2	ASSPGTGVANEQF
TRBJ2-1	TRBV9	ASSQGQGIYNEQF
TRBJ2-7	TRBV3-1/TRBV3-2	ASSQVTGFAYEQY
TRBJ2-1	TRBV4-3	ASSQDGGVYNEQF
TRBJ1-4	TRBV7-9	ASSLVTGSNEKLF
TRBJ1-3	TRBV9	ASSVGWDRADSGNTIY
TRBJ2-7	TRBV2	ASSEIYGGLHEQY
TRBJ2-1	TRBV11-2	ASSVTSGVSEQF
TRBJ1-2	TRBV6-2/TRBV6-3	ASSYSKQGPVYGYT
TRBJ2-5	TRBV2	ASSDGGEETQY
TRBJ1-4	TRBV6-1	ASSDPTGLGEKLF
TRBJ2-7	TRBV5-6	ASSLTSGASYEQY
TRBJ2-2	TRBV11-1	ASSLGLAGVTGELF
TRBJ2-7	TRBV19	ASSPRTGAEQY
TRBJ2-7	TRBV2	ASSDRAGLFYEQY
TRBJ1-2	TRBV25-1	ASSLGGAGGYT
TRBJ1-3	TRBV9	ASSVALGGTGNTIY
TRBJ2-2	TRBV7-2	ASSRQGDTGELF
TRBJ1-3	TRBV4-1	ASSQNRGGNTIY
TRBJ1-2	TRBV28	ASAPPGGNYGYT